This T cell receptor (beta chain) was profiled in a study of T-cell reconstitution after alpha-beta-depleted transplantation in children. This clonotype was counted only a few times. Its antigen is unknown. General study findings and limits: Several hundred expanded graft clones reportedly were the source of alpha-beta T cells about two months after transplant.

Unique molecular identifiers were incorporated during preparation of the TCRbeta library. TCRdb reprocessed the PCR reads via MiXCR and lists one record per CDR3 protein. In the table there are fewer than 1 million distinct CDR3 sequences, roughly 15% of which are singletons. Between the trimmed V and J ends, which lost 3 bases and 1 base, there was a span of 13 bases. The CDR3 length is 15 residues. The germline gives CDR1 LNHDA, CDR2 SQIVND (reference sequence). The V and J genes are TRBV19 and TRBJ2-7; the D gene could be TRBD1 or TRBD2 (5 bases each). The TCR comes from a male patient younger than 18 who had a stem cell transplant for acute lymphoblastic leukemia, so the T cells may come from the graft donor. The sequencing here drew on PBMCs, mostly from graft donor cells, taken 360 days after TCRalphabeta/CD19-depleted stem cell transplant. CDR3 sequence reads: CASSIQGVNSYEQYF. The CDR3 DNA reads as TGTGCCAGTAGTATCCAGGGAGTAAATTCCTACGAGCAGTACTTC.